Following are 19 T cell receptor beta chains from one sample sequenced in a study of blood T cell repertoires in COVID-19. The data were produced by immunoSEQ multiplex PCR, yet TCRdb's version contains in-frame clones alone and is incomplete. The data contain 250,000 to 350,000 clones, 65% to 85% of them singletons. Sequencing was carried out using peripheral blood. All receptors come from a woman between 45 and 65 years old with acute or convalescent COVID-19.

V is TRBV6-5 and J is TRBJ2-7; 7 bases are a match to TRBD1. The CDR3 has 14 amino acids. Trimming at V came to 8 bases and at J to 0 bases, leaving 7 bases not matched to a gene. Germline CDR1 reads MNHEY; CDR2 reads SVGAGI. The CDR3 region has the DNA TGTGCCAGCTCTGAACAGGGGAACTCCTACGAGCAGTACGTC. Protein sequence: CASSEQGNSYEQYV.

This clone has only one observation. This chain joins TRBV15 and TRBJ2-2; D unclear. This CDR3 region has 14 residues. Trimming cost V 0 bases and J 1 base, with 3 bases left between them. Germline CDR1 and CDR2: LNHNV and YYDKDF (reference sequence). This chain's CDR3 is CATSRDQNTGELFF. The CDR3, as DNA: TGTGCCACCAGCAGAGATCAGAACACCGGGGAGCTGTTTTTT.

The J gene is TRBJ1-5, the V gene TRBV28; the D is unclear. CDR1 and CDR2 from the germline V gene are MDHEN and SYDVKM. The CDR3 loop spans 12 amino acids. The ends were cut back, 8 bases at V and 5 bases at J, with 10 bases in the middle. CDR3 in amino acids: CASEIVDQPQHF. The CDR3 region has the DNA TGTGCCAGCGAAATTGTAGATCAGCCCCAGCATTTT.

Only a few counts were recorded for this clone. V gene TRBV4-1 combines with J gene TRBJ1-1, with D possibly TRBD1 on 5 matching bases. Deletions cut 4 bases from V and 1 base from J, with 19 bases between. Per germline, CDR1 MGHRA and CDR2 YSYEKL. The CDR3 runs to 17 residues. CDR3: CASSRVLQTDKNTEAFF. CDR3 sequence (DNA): TGCGCCAGCAGCCGCGTTCTCCAGACAGACAAGAACACTGAAGCTTTCTTT.

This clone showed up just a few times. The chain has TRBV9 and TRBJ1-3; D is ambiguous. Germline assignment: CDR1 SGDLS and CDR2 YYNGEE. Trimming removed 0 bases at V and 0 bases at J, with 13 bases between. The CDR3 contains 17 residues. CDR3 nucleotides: TGTGCCAGCAGCGTAGCGGGCAGCGGACTCTCTGGAAACACCATATATTTT. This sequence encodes CASSVAGSGLSGNTIYF.

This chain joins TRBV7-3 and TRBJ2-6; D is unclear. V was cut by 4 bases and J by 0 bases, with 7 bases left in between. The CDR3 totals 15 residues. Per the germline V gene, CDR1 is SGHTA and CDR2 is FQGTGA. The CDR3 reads CASSWSGSGANVLTF. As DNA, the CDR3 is TGTGCCAGCAGCTGGTCAGGCTCTGGGGCCAACGTCCTGACTTTC.

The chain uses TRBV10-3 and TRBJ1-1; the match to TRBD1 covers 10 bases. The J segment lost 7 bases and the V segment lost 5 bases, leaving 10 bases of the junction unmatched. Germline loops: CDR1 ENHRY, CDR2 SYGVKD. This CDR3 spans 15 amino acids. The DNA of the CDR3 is TGTGCCATCAGTTCATTGACAGGGGGCGTGGGTGAAGCTTTCTTT. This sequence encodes CAISSLTGGVGEAFF.

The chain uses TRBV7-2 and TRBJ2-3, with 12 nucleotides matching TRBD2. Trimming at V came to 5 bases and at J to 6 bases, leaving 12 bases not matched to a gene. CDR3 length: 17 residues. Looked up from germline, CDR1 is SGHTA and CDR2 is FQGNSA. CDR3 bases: TGTGCCAGCAGCCCGAGACTAGCGGGAGCGGTGGGGGATACGCAGTATTTT. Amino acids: CASSPRLAGAVGDTQYF.

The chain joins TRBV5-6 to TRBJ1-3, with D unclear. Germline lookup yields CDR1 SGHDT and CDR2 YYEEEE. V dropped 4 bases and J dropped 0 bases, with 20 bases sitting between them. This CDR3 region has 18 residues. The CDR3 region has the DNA TGTGCCAGCAGCCCTTCCCCCGGTGTGGTGAGCTCTGGAAACACCATATATTTT. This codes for CASSPSPGVVSSGNTIYF.

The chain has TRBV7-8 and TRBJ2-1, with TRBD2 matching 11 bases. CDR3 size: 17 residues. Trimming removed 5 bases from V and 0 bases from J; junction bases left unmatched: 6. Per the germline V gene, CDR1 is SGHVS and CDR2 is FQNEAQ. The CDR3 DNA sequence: TGTGCCAGCAGCGGAAGGACTAGCGGGTACTCCTACAATGAGCAGTTCTTC. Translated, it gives CASSGRTSGYSYNEQFF.

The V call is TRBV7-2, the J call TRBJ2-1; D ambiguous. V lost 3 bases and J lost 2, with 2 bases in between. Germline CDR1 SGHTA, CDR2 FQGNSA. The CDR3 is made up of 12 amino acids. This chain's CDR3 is CASSFTYNEQFF. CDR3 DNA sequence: TGTGCCAGCAGCTTCACCTACAATGAGCAGTTCTTC.

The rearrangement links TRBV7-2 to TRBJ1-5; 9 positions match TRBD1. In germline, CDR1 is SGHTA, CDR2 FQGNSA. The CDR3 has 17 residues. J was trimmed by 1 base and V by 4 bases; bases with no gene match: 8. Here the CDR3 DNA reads TGTGCCAGCAGCTCTATGACAGGGGGGAGGAGCAATCAGCCCCAGCATTTT. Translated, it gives CASSSMTGGRSNQPQHF.

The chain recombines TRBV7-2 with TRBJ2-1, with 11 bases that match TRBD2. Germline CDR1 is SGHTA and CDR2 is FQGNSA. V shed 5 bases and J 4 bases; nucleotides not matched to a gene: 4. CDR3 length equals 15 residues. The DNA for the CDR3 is TGTGCCAGCAGCCCGACTAGCGGGACTTACAATGAGCAGTTCTTC. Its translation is CASSPTSGTYNEQFF. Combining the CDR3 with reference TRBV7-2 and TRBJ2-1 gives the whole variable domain GAGVSQSPSNKVTEKGKDVELRCDPISGHTALYWYRQSLGQGLEFLIYFQGNSAPDKSGLPSDRFSAERTGGSVSTLTIQRTQQEDSAVYLCASSPTSGTYNEQFFGPGTRLTVL.

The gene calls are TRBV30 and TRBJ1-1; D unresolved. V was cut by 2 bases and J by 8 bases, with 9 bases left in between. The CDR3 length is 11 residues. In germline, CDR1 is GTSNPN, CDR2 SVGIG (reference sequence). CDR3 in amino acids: CAWSPRQEAFF. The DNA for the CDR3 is TGTGCCTGGAGTCCGAGACAAGAAGCTTTCTTT.

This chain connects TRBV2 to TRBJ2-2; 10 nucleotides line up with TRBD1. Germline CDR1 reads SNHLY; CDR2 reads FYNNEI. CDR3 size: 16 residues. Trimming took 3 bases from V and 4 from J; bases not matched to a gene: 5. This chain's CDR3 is CASSDPRDRGTGELFF. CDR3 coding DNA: TGTGCCAGCAGTGACCCCCGGGACAGGGGCACCGGGGAGCTGTTTTTT.

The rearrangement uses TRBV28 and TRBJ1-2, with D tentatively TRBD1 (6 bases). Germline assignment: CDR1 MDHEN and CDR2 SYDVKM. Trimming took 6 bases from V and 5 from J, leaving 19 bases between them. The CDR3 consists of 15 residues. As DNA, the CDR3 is TGTGCCAGCAGCGGTTACGACGACAGGCCGTATGGCTACACCTTC. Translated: CASSGYDDRPYGYTF.

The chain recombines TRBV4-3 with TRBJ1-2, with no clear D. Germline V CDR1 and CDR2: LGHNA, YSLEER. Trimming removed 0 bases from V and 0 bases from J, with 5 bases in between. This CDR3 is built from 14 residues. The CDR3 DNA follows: TGCGCCAGCAGCCAAGATCGGGCTAACTATGGCTACACCTTC. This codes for CASSQDRANYGYTF.

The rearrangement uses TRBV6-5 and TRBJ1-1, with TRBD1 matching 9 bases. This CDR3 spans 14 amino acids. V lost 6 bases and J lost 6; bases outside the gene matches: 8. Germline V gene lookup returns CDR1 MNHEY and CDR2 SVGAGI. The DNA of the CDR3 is TGTGCCAGCAGGGGGACAGGGATTTTGGCTGAAGCTTTCTTT. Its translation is CASRGTGILAEAFF.

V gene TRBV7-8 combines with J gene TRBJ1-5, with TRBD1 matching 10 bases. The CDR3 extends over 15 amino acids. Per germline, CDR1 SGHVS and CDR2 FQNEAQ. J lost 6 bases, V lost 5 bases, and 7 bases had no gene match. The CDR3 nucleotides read TGTGCCAGCAGCAGGGACAGGGGTAAGGGTCAGCCCCAGCATTTT. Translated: CASSRDRGKGQPQHF.